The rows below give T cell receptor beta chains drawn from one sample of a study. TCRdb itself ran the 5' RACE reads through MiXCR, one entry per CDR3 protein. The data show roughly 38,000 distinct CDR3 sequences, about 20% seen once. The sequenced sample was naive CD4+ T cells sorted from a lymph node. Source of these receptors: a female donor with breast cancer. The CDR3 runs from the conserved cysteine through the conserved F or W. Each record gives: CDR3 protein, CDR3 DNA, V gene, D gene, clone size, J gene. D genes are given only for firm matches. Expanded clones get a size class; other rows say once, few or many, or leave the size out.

CDR3 protein: CSAPLSDHPTSEQYF
CDR3 DNA: TGCAGTGCTCCCCTTAGTGACCATCCGACTTCCGAGCAGTACTTC
V gene: TRBV20-1
D gene: NA
clone size: NA
J gene: TRBJ2-7

CDR3 protein: CASSQVPQGDEKLFF
CDR3 DNA: TGCGCCAGCAGCCAAGTTCCCCAGGGTGATGAAAAACTGTTTTTT
V gene: TRBV4-3
D gene: NA
clone size: many
J gene: TRBJ1-4

CDR3 protein: CASSEGPSGAQETQYF
CDR3 DNA: TGTGCCAGCAGTGAAGGGCCTAGCGGGGCACAAGAGACCCAGTACTTC
V gene: TRBV6-1
D gene: TRBD2
clone size: few
J gene: TRBJ2-5

CDR3 protein: CASTRERQYF
CDR3 DNA: TGTGCCAGCACCCGGGAGCGGCAGTACTTC
V gene: TRBV2
D gene: NA
clone size: few
J gene: TRBJ2-7

CDR3 protein: CASSLDYLSTDTQYF
CDR3 DNA: TGTGCCAGCAGCTTGGATTATCTGAGCACAGATACGCAGTATTTT
V gene: TRBV7-2
D gene: NA
clone size: medium-sized
J gene: TRBJ2-3

CDR3 protein: CASSREGTEAFF
CDR3 DNA: TGCGCCAGCAGCCGGGAGGGCACTGAAGCTTTCTTT
V gene: TRBV5-1
D gene: NA
clone size: many
J gene: TRBJ1-1

CDR3 protein: CASTPPGHGLGTQYF
CDR3 DNA: TGTGCCAGCACCCCTCCGGGACATGGGTTAGGTACGCAGTATTTT
V gene: TRBV6-1
D gene: NA
clone size: many
J gene: TRBJ2-3

CDR3 protein: CSVSQGGSNQPQHF
CDR3 DNA: TGCAGCGTTTCTCAGGGGGGCTCTAATCAGCCCCAGCATTTT
V gene: TRBV29-1
D gene: TRBD1
clone size: NA
J gene: TRBJ1-5

CDR3 protein: CASSRGLAGVTDTQYF
CDR3 DNA: TGTGCCAGTTCTAGGGGGCTAGCGGGAGTGACAGATACGCAGTATTTT
V gene: TRBV7-8
D gene: TRBD2
clone size: NA
J gene: TRBJ2-3

CDR3 protein: CASSVGNTIYF
CDR3 DNA: TGTGCCAGCAGCGTCGGAAACACCATATATTTT
V gene: TRBV9
D gene: NA
clone size: few
J gene: TRBJ1-3

CDR3 protein: CASSPGTGAFF
CDR3 DNA: TGTGCCAGCAGCCCCGGGACAGGAGCTTTCTTT
V gene: TRBV2
D gene: TRBD1
clone size: many
J gene: TRBJ1-1

CDR3 protein: CASSQGGNTEAFF
CDR3 DNA: TGTGCCAGCAGTCAGGGGGGGAACACTGAAGCTTTCTTT
V gene: TRBV6-1
D gene: TRBD1
clone size: NA
J gene: TRBJ1-1

CDR3 protein: CASSSARNTEAFF
CDR3 DNA: TGTGCCAGCAGTAGTGCAAGGAACACTGAAGCTTTCTTT
V gene: TRBV11-2
D gene: NA
clone size: NA
J gene: TRBJ1-1

CDR3 protein: CASSQRDGGTQYF
CDR3 DNA: TGTGCCAGCAGCCAGAGGGATGGCGGTACGCAGTATTTT
V gene: TRBV3-1
D gene: NA
clone size: many
J gene: TRBJ2-3

CDR3 protein: CASSIQDREETQYF
CDR3 DNA: TGTGCCAGCAGCATACAGGACCGTGAAGAGACCCAGTACTTC
V gene: TRBV3-1
D gene: NA
clone size: few
J gene: TRBJ2-5

CDR3 protein: CASSFRSYGYTF
CDR3 DNA: TGTGCCAGCAGTTTCCGTAGCTATGGCTACACCTTC
V gene: TRBV12-3/TRBV12-4
D gene: NA
clone size: many
J gene: TRBJ1-2

CDR3 protein: CASGGQIYQPQHF
CDR3 DNA: TGTGCCAGTGGGGGACAGATCTATCAGCCCCAGCATTTT
V gene: TRBV19
D gene: TRBD1
clone size: NA
J gene: TRBJ1-5

CDR3 protein: CASSRGATNEKLFF
CDR3 DNA: TGCGCCAGCAGCCGGGGTGCAACTAATGAAAAACTGTTTTTT
V gene: TRBV5-1
D gene: NA
clone size: many
J gene: TRBJ1-4

CDR3 protein: CASSLEPSRDTEAFF
CDR3 DNA: TGCGCCAGCAGCTTAGAGCCGAGTCGGGACACTGAAGCTTTCTTT
V gene: TRBV5-1
D gene: NA
clone size: NA
J gene: TRBJ1-1

CDR3 protein: CASSLVSGGSMSYNEQFF
CDR3 DNA: TGTGCCAGCAGCTTAGTTTCGGGGGGGAGTATGTCCTACAATGAGCAGTTCTTC
V gene: TRBV7-9
D gene: TRBD2
clone size: NA
J gene: TRBJ2-1

CDR3 protein: CASSSRGVEQYF
CDR3 DNA: TGTGCCAGCAGCTCGCGGGGGGTCGAGCAGTACTTC
V gene: TRBV7-2
D gene: TRBD2
clone size: NA
J gene: TRBJ2-7

CDR3 protein: CASSSWPGTSSYEQYF
CDR3 DNA: TGTGCCAGCAGCTCCTGGCCCGGGACGAGCTCCTACGAGCAGTACTTC
V gene: TRBV7-9
D gene: NA
clone size: few
J gene: TRBJ2-7

CDR3 protein: CASKSGQAYGYTF
CDR3 DNA: TGCGCCAGCAAGTCGGGACAGGCCTATGGCTACACCTTC
V gene: TRBV5-1
D gene: TRBD1
clone size: NA
J gene: TRBJ1-2

CDR3 protein: CASSSGPNYEQYF
CDR3 DNA: TGTGCCAGCAGCTCAGGACCCAACTACGAGCAGTACTTC
V gene: TRBV7-2
D gene: NA
clone size: many
J gene: TRBJ2-7

CDR3 protein: CASSYVKGTGELFF
CDR3 DNA: TGTGCCAGCAGTTATGTGAAGGGCACCGGGGAGCTGTTTTTT
V gene: TRBV6-5
D gene: NA
clone size: many
J gene: TRBJ2-2

CDR3 protein: CASSPGTLWAEAFF
CDR3 DNA: TGTGCCAGCAGCCCCGGGACCCTGTGGGCTGAAGCTTTCTTT
V gene: TRBV5-5
D gene: NA
clone size: NA
J gene: TRBJ1-1

CDR3 protein: CASSESRLGSLGETQYF
CDR3 DNA: TGTGCCAGCAGTGAATCGAGATTGGGGTCCCTCGGGGAGACCCAGTACTTC
V gene: TRBV25-1
D gene: NA
clone size: NA
J gene: TRBJ2-5

CDR3 protein: CASSPWDRDVTGGYTF
CDR3 DNA: TGTGCCAGCTCACCTTGGGACAGGGACGTTACCGGTGGCTACACCTTC
V gene: TRBV18
D gene: TRBD1
clone size: NA
J gene: TRBJ1-2

CDR3 protein: CASSWDSYQPQHF
CDR3 DNA: TGTGCCAGCAGTTGGGACAGCTATCAGCCCCAGCATTTT
V gene: TRBV27
D gene: TRBD1
clone size: few
J gene: TRBJ1-5

CDR3 protein: CAISGSRELEQFF
CDR3 DNA: TGTGCCATCAGTGGTTCACGGGAGCTTGAGCAGTTCTTC
V gene: TRBV10-3
D gene: NA
clone size: NA
J gene: TRBJ2-1

CDR3 protein: CASSKWDGGTEAFF
CDR3 DNA: TGTGCCAGCAGTAAGTGGGACGGGGGCACTGAAGCTTTCTTT
V gene: TRBV12-3/TRBV12-4
D gene: NA
clone size: many
J gene: TRBJ1-1

CDR3 protein: CASSLGRASNYGYTF
CDR3 DNA: TGTGCCAGCAGCTTAGGAAGGGCATCCAACTATGGCTACACCTTC
V gene: TRBV7-8
D gene: NA
clone size: NA
J gene: TRBJ1-2

CDR3 protein: CSAPSPTSSSIQYF
CDR3 DNA: TGCAGTGCTCCCTCACCGACTAGTAGCAGCATTCAGTACTTC
V gene: TRBV20-1
D gene: NA
clone size: NA
J gene: TRBJ2-4

CDR3 protein: CRADIGGYNEKLFF
CDR3 DNA: TGCAGGGCGGATATCGGGGGGTATAATGAAAAACTGTTTTTT
V gene: TRBV20-1
D gene: NA
clone size: few
J gene: TRBJ1-4

CDR3 protein: CASSEDRGDTEAFF
CDR3 DNA: TGTGCCAGCAGTGAGGACAGGGGAGACACTGAAGCTTTCTTT
V gene: TRBV6-1
D gene: TRBD1
clone size: many
J gene: TRBJ1-1

CDR3 protein: CASSLERASEQYF
CDR3 DNA: TGTGCCAGCAGTTTAGAGCGGGCCTCCGAGCAGTACTTC
V gene: TRBV12-3/TRBV12-4
D gene: NA
clone size: NA
J gene: TRBJ2-7

CDR3 protein: CASSHWGRTRTTDTQYF
CDR3 DNA: TGCGCCAGCAGCCATTGGGGTCGGACTAGGACAACAGATACGCAGTATTTT
V gene: TRBV4-1
D gene: TRBD2
clone size: NA
J gene: TRBJ2-3

CDR3 protein: CAISGAGNGAFF
CDR3 DNA: TGTGCCATCAGTGGTGCAGGTAACGGAGCTTTCTTT
V gene: TRBV10-3
D gene: NA
clone size: NA
J gene: TRBJ1-1

CDR3 protein: CASSLWAGRTDTQYF
CDR3 DNA: TGTGCCAGCAGCCTATGGGCGGGACGCACAGATACGCAGTATTTT
V gene: TRBV27
D gene: NA
clone size: few
J gene: TRBJ2-3

CDR3 protein: CASSAREVVNHYYEQYF
CDR3 DNA: TGTGCCAGCAGTGCCAGGGAAGTGGTGAATCACTACTACGAGCAGTACTTC
V gene: TRBV2
D gene: NA
clone size: few
J gene: TRBJ2-7

CDR3 protein: CASSSLAGSFF
CDR3 DNA: TGTGCCAGCAGTTCCCTAGCGGGATCGTTCTTC
V gene: TRBV6-2/TRBV6-3
D gene: TRBD2
clone size: NA
J gene: TRBJ2-1

CDR3 protein: CASSLAAGGLDTQYF
CDR3 DNA: TGCGCCAGCAGCTTGGCAGCGGGAGGGCTAGATACGCAGTATTTT
V gene: TRBV5-1
D gene: TRBD2
clone size: many
J gene: TRBJ2-3

CDR3 protein: CASSPGGFDYGYTF
CDR3 DNA: TGCGCCAGCAGCCCAGGGGGTTTTGACTATGGCTACACCTTC
V gene: TRBV5-1
D gene: TRBD1
clone size: NA
J gene: TRBJ1-2

CDR3 protein: CATSRVRPSEAFF
CDR3 DNA: TGTGCCACCAGCAGAGTGCGGCCTTCTGAAGCTTTCTTT
V gene: TRBV15
D gene: NA
clone size: few
J gene: TRBJ1-1

CDR3 protein: CASSGETVKAGELFF
CDR3 DNA: TGTGCCAGCAGCGGCGAGACAGTTAAGGCCGGGGAGCTGTTTTTT
V gene: TRBV9
D gene: NA
clone size: few
J gene: TRBJ2-2

CDR3 protein: CASSRGHGFAISYNEQFF
CDR3 DNA: TGTGCCAGCAGTCGGGGACATGGGTTTGCGATCTCCTACAATGAGCAGTTCTTC
V gene: TRBV6-2/TRBV6-3
D gene: NA
clone size: once
J gene: TRBJ2-1

CDR3 protein: CASSSSIPSWQETQYF
CDR3 DNA: TGTGCCAGCAGCTCCTCCATACCTAGTTGGCAAGAGACCCAGTACTTC
V gene: TRBV7-8
D gene: NA
clone size: NA
J gene: TRBJ2-5

CDR3 protein: CASSLASKATGGLNYGYTF
CDR3 DNA: TGCGCCAGCAGCTTGGCCTCAAAAGCGACAGGGGGCTTGAACTATGGCTACACCTTC
V gene: TRBV5-1
D gene: TRBD1
clone size: NA
J gene: TRBJ1-2

CDR3 protein: CASSEETQYF
CDR3 DNA: TGTGCCAGCAGTGAAGAGACCCAGTACTTC
V gene: TRBV2
D gene: NA
clone size: few
J gene: TRBJ2-5

CDR3 protein: CASSYSSQGKNIQYF
CDR3 DNA: TGTGCCAGCAGTTACTCAAGTCAGGGGAAAAACATTCAGTACTTC
V gene: TRBV6-5
D gene: NA
clone size: few
J gene: TRBJ2-4

CDR3 protein: CASNLSGRAYNEQFF
CDR3 DNA: TGTGCCAGTAACCTTAGCGGGAGAGCATACAATGAGCAGTTCTTC
V gene: TRBV6-1
D gene: TRBD2
clone size: NA
J gene: TRBJ2-1

CDR3 protein: CASSQDRGTGSPLHF
CDR3 DNA: TGTGCCAGCAGCCAGGACAGAGGAACGGGTTCACCCCTCCACTTT
V gene: TRBV7-2
D gene: NA
clone size: NA
J gene: TRBJ1-6

CDR3 protein: CRIHPNTGQPSNTKAFF
CDR3 DNA: TGCAGGATCCACCCCAATACAGGGCAACCATCGAACACTAAAGCTTTCTTT
V gene: TRBV20-1
D gene: NA
clone size: NA
J gene: TRBJ1-1

CDR3 protein: CASSPRDRFGELFF
CDR3 DNA: TGTGCCAGCAGCCCTAGGGACAGGTTCGGGGAGCTGTTTTTT
V gene: TRBV3-1
D gene: TRBD1
clone size: NA
J gene: TRBJ2-2

CDR3 protein: CASSASTGFDEKLFF
CDR3 DNA: TGTGCCAGCAGTGCGTCGACAGGGTTTGATGAAAAACTGTTTTTT
V gene: TRBV25-1
D gene: TRBD1
clone size: NA
J gene: TRBJ1-4

CDR3 protein: CASSLIENTGELFF
CDR3 DNA: TGCGCCAGCAGCTTGATAGAGAACACCGGGGAGCTGTTTTTT
V gene: TRBV5-1
D gene: NA
clone size: NA
J gene: TRBJ2-2

CDR3 protein: CASSWDSNNSPLHF
CDR3 DNA: TGTGCCAGCAGTTGGGACAGTAATAATTCACCCCTCCACTTT
V gene: TRBV6-5
D gene: TRBD1
clone size: NA
J gene: TRBJ1-6

CDR3 protein: CASIPDREQPQHF
CDR3 DNA: TGTGCCAGCATTCCTGACAGGGAACAGCCCCAGCATTTT
V gene: TRBV6-1
D gene: TRBD1
clone size: NA
J gene: TRBJ1-5

CDR3 protein: CASSSLGQGSANTIYF
CDR3 DNA: TGCGCCAGCAGCTCTCTTGGACAGGGGTCTGCAAACACCATATATTTT
V gene: TRBV5-1
D gene: TRBD1
clone size: NA
J gene: TRBJ1-3

CDR3 protein: CASSPSGGSETQYF
CDR3 DNA: TGCGCCAGCAGTCCCAGCGGGGGATCAGAGACCCAGTACTTC
V gene: TRBV5-1
D gene: TRBD2
clone size: NA
J gene: TRBJ2-5